Shown below are 20 T cell receptor beta chains from a single sample sequenced in a study of T-cell reconstitution after alpha-beta-depleted transplantation in children. This sample's TCRbeta library carried unique molecular identifier barcodes. TCRdb independently ran MiXCR on the PCR reads; one entry per CDR3 protein. The sample consists of under 300,000 distinct CDR3 sequences, under 14% of them appearing once. This material consisted of peripheral blood, taken 180 days after TCRalphabeta/CD19-depleted stem cell transplant. The receptors were sampled from a male patient between 2 and 15 years old who had a stem cell transplant for chronic granulomatous disease, so the T cells may come from the graft donor.

The chain recombines TRBV28 with TRBJ2-1, with 8 bases fitting TRBD2. The CDR3 loop spans 14 amino acids. From germline, CDR1 is MDHEN and CDR2 SYDVKM. With V trimmed by 8 bases and J by 8 bases, 11 bases remained unmatched. CDR3 DNA sequence: TGTGCCAGCTCCCCCAGCGGGAGTACGTATGAGCAGTTCTTC. As protein: CASSPSGSTYEQFF.

This clonotype was counted many times. The V call is TRBV6-5, the J call TRBJ1-4; D ambiguous. Trimming cost V 6 bases and J 10 bases, with 9 bases left between them. This CDR3 comprises 11 residues. Per the germline V gene, CDR1 is MNHEY and CDR2 is SVGAGI. CDR3 protein: CASRGHGKLFF. Here the CDR3 DNA reads TGTGCCAGCAGAGGGCATGGAAAACTGTTTTTT.

This clonotype came up many times. The rearrangement links TRBV20-1 to TRBJ2-4, with 7 bases fitting TRBD2. After removal of 3 bases from V and 1 base from J, the junction contained 3 bases not matched to a gene. The CDR3 has 14 residues. Germline-derived CDR1 and CDR2 are DFQATT and SNEGSKA (reference sequence). Here the CDR3 reads CSASLGGAKNIQYF. The CDR3 DNA sequence: TGCAGTGCTAGTTTGGGGGGGGCCAAAAACATTCAGTACTTC.

This clonotype occurred many times. V gene TRBV21-1 combines with J gene TRBJ2-5; the table calls TRBD1, which could not be checked here. TRBV21-1 is a pseudogene. The CDR3 has 16 amino acids. CDR3 loop: CASSNNCDRVLETQYF. The CDR3 coding sequence is TGTGCCAGCAGCAACAACTGCGACAGGGTACTCGAGACCCAGTACTTC.

Regarding this clonotype: This may arise from a read error, as a much more abundant clone is one base away. The rearrangement uses TRBV5-1 and TRBJ2-5; D might be TRBD1 or TRBD2, each matching 5 bases. CDR1 and CDR2 (germline): SGHRS, YFSETQ. With 0 bases removed from V and 4 bases from J, the gap between germline ends came to 10 bases. The CDR3 length is 14 residues. In DNA form, the CDR3 reads TGCGCCAGCAGCTTGGTGTTGAGGGGAGAGACCCAGTACTTC. This encodes CASSLVLRGETQYF.

To note about this clonotype: This could be a read error, since a much larger clone is one nucleotide away. No conserved phenylalanine or tryptophan is present at the end of the CDR3, so a read error is the likely explanation. This rearrangement joins TRBV5-4 to TRBJ2-1; no definite D call. Germline V gene data show CDR1 as SGHNT and CDR2 as YYREEE (reference sequence). With 4 bases removed from V and 5 bases from J, the gap between germline ends came to 10 bases. There are 13 residues in the CDR3. The CDR3 coding sequence is TGTGCCAGCAGCCCACCTTTCCACAATGAGCAGTTCCTC. This translates into CASSPPFHNEQFL.

The chain carries TRBV14 and TRBJ2-1, with D hard to call. Germline lookup yields CDR1 SGHDN and CDR2 FVKESK. This CDR3 spans 13 amino acids. The V end was cut by 0 bases, the J end by 4 bases, with 4 bases between. Written as DNA, the CDR3 is TGTGCCAGCAGCCAAGATGCATACAATGAGCAGTTCTTC. This codes for CASSQDAYNEQFF.

This clonotype appeared many times. CDR3 region: CSALLAGNPSSYNEQFF. As DNA, the CDR3 is TGCAGTGCTCTACTAGCGGGAAACCCGTCCTCCTACAATGAGCAGTTCTTC. The gene calls are TRBV20-1 and TRBJ2-1, with 10 bases fitting TRBD2. Trimming took 5 bases from V and 0 from J; bases not matched to a gene: 10. The CDR3 is 17 residues long. The germline V gene has CDR1 DFQATT and CDR2 SNEGSKA (reference sequence).

This clonotype was observed many times. The chain has TRBV4-2 and TRBJ2-7, with D possibly TRBD1 on 6 matching bases. Germline V gene data show CDR1 as LGHNA and CDR2 as YNFKEQ. This CDR3 contains 15 residues. V was trimmed by 6 bases and J by 6 bases, leaving 21 bases between them. This CDR3 is CASRGASLQGSEQYF. The CDR3 bases are TGTGCCAGCAGGGGGGCGAGTTTACAGGGTAGCGAGCAGTACTTC.

This clonotype was counted at least ten times. The rearrangement joins TRBV5-1 to TRBJ2-7; 8 bases line up with TRBD1. The CDR3 runs 15 residues. Germline-derived CDR1 and CDR2 are SGHRS and YFSETQ. J gave up 3 bases and V 4 bases, and 9 bases lay outside the gene matches. The CDR3 bases are TGCGCCAGCAGCGGGGACAGGCGGCGGAACTACGAGCAGTACTTC. Amino acid sequence: CASSGDRRRNYEQYF.

This clonotype has at least ten counts. The CDR3 loop reads CSARQTGPIMIYNEQFF. CDR3 nucleotides: TGCAGTGCTAGACAAACAGGCCCAATCATGATATACAATGAGCAGTTCTTC. This chain uses TRBV20-1 with TRBJ2-1; D is perhaps TRBD1 (5 bases). Per the germline V gene, CDR1 is DFQATT and CDR2 is SNEGSKA (reference sequence). V dropped 2 bases and J dropped 4 bases, with 21 bases sitting between them. CDR3 size: 17 residues.

Many counts were recorded for this clonotype. J is TRBJ1-2 and V is TRBV20-1; 9 bases are a match to TRBD1. Germline V gene sequence: CDR1 DFQATT, CDR2 SNEGSKA (reference sequence). With 5 bases clipped from V and 5 bases from J, the junction kept 6 bases outside the gene matches. The length of the CDR3 is 13 residues. CDR3 in amino acids: CSAVQGASYGYTF. CDR3 coding DNA: TGCAGTGCTGTACAGGGGGCCTCGTATGGCTACACCTTC.

In its sample, this clonotype was seen many times. The chain couples TRBV5-1 to TRBJ2-5; no clear D gene. Per the germline V gene, CDR1 is SGHRS and CDR2 is YFSETQ. With 4 bases removed from V and 3 bases from J, the gap between germline ends came to 10 bases. CDR3 length equals 13 residues. This CDR3 reads CASSVVNEETQYF. DNA for the CDR3: TGCGCCAGCAGCGTGGTCAACGAAGAGACCCAGTACTTC.

To note about this clonotype: This may be a read error, as it is one base from a much larger clone. The rearrangement links TRBV29-1 to TRBJ2-7, with a possible D match to TRBD1 (6 bases). The CDR3 sequence is 15 residues long. Germline loops: CDR1 SQVTM, CDR2 ANQGSEA. Trimming removed 4 bases at V and 1 base at J, with 17 bases between. This CDR3 reads CSVASTGQRSYEQYF. In DNA, the CDR3 is TGCAGCGTTGCATCCACGGGACAACGGTCCTACGAGCAGTACTTC.

This clonotype was counted at least ten times. This rearrangement joins TRBV27 to TRBJ1-2; no reliable D call. Between the trimmed V and J ends, which lost 3 bases and 3 bases, there was a span of 8 bases. CDR3 size: 13 residues. Germline V gene lookup returns CDR1 MNHEY and CDR2 SMNVEV (reference sequence). The DNA for the CDR3 is TGTGCCAGCAGTTTCGGCTCGGACTATGGCTACACCTTC. Protein product: CASSFGSDYGYTF.

As to this clonotype: The germline gene is not matched at one end of the junction; a read error may be the cause. The J gene is TRBJ2-7, the V gene TRBV28; D tentatively fits TRBD1 or TRBD2 (5 bases each). This CDR3 region has 13 residues. The germline gives CDR1 MDHEN, CDR2 SYDVKM. The DNA of the CDR3 is TGTGCCAGTAGGACGGGCCCCAGGGACCCCAAAGACTTC. Translating gives CASRTGPRDPKDF.

This clonotype has only a few counts. The chain joins TRBV28 to TRBJ1-1, with TRBD1 identical over 8 bases. From germline, CDR1 is MDHEN and CDR2 SYDVKM. Unmatched junction bases numbered 13, after V lost 4 bases and J lost 6 bases. The CDR3 spans 16 residues. The CDR3 region is CASSSMRKTGVAEAFF. In DNA, the CDR3 is TGTGCCAGCAGTTCAATGCGTAAGACAGGGGTGGCTGAAGCTTTCTTT.

This clonotype has ten or more counts. One junction end disagrees with the germline gene, perhaps due to a read error. The V gene is TRBV28, the J gene TRBJ2-7, with D perhaps given as TRBD1 or TRBD2 (6 bases each). The CDR3 is 11 residues long. From germline, CDR1 is MDHEN and CDR2 SYDVKM. CDR3 loop: CASSLRGRLDF. For the CDR3, the DNA is TGTGCCAGCAGTTTAAGGGGGAGGCTGGACTTC.

Ten or more counts support this clonotype. The rearrangement uses TRBV6-1 and TRBJ2-1, with 9 bases matching TRBD2. This CDR3 spans 14 amino acids. Germline assignment: CDR1 MNHNS and CDR2 SASEGT. Trimming removed 7 bases from V and 8 bases from J; junction bases left unmatched: 9. CDR3 protein: CASTSTSGLHEQFF. CDR3 DNA: TGTGCCAGCACCTCGACTAGCGGACTACATGAGCAGTTCTTC.

This clonotype was seen many times. The chain links TRBV5-1 to TRBJ2-7, with 7 bases matching TRBD2. The CDR3 totals 15 residues. Unmatched junction bases numbered 11, after V lost 4 bases and J lost 4 bases. Germline lookup yields CDR1 SGHRS and CDR2 YFSETQ. CDR3 nucleotide sequence: TGCGCCAGCAGCCCCCTCGAGACGGGAGGATACGAGCAGTACTTC. Protein sequence: CASSPLETGGYEQYF.